A single sample is the source of the 2 T cell receptor beta chains below, sequenced in a study of T cell repertoires in cytomegalovirus infection. The antigens of these receptors remain unknown. TCRdb processed the reads anew with MiXCR; each CDR3 protein has one entry. The table shows more than 250,000 distinct CDR3 sequences, with roughly 25% occurring only once. This specimen consisted of cultured PBMCs, obtained from culture after CMV antigen stimulation. These receptors were taken from a human donor in good health (CMV status not recorded). Some clones in this sample may be carry-over from other donors' samples.

This clonotype was seen only a few times. V usage is TRBV4-3 and J usage is TRBJ2-1; 14 bases line up with TRBD2. The CDR3 has 19 amino acids. Trimming at V came to 4 bases and at J to 5 bases, leaving 13 bases not matched to a gene. Germline-derived CDR1 and CDR2 are LGHNA and YSLEER. The CDR3 sequence: CASSRFSGLAGGRDNEQFF. The CDR3 DNA is TGCGCCAGCAGCCGTTTCTCTGGACTAGCGGGAGGTCGGGACAATGAGCAGTTCTTC.

This clonotype came up a few times. The chain links TRBV5-1 to TRBJ1-2, with D possibly TRBD1 on 5 matching bases. Germline CDR1 reads SGHRS; CDR2 reads YFSETQ. This CDR3 is built from 13 residues. The V end lost 4 bases, the J end lost 6 bases, and 13 bases lay between the germline ends. The chain's CDR3 is CASSAREWDGYTF. CDR3 in DNA: TGCGCCAGCAGCGCCAGGGAGTGGGATGGCTACACCTTC. The full variable domain, its missing parts supplied by reference TRBV5-1 and TRBJ1-2, is KAGVTQTPRYLIKTRGQQVTLSCSPISGHRSVSWYQQTPGQGLQFLFEYFSETQRNKGNFPGRFSGRQFSNSRSEMNVSTLELGDSALYLCASSAREWDGYTFGSGTRLTVV.